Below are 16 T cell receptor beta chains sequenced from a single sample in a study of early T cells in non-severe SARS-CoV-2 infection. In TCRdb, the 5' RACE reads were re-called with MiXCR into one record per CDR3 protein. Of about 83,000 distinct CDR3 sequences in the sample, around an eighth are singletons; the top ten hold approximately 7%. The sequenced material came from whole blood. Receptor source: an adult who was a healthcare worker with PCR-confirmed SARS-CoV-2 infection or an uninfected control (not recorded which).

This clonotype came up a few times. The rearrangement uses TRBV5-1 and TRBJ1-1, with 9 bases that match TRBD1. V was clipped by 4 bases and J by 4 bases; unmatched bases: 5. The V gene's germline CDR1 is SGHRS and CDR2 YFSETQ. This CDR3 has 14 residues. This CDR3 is CASSMDRGGTEAFF. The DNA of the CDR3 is TGCGCCAGCAGCATGGACAGGGGCGGCACTGAAGCTTTCTTT.

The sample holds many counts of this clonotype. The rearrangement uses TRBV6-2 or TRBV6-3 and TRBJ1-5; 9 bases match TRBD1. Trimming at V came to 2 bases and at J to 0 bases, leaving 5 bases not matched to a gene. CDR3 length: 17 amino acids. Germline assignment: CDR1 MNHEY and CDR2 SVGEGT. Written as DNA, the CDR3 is TGTGCCAGCAGTTACGACAGGGGGAGTTTTAGCAATCAGCCCCAGCATTTT. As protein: CASSYDRGSFSNQPQHF.

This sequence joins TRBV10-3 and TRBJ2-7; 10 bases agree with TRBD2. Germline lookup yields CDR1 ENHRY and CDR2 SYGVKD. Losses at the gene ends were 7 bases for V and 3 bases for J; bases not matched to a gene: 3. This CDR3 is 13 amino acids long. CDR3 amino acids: CAITSSGSYEQYF. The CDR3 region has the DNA TGTGCCATCACTTCTAGCGGGAGCTACGAGCAGTACTTC.

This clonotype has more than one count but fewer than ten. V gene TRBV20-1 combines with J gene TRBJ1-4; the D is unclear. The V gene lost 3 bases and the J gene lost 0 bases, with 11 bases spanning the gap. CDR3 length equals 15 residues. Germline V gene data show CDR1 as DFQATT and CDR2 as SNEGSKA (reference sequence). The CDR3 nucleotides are TGCAGTGCTAGTGCTTCCGGGACAACTAATGAAAAACTGTTTTTT. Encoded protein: CSASASGTTNEKLFF.

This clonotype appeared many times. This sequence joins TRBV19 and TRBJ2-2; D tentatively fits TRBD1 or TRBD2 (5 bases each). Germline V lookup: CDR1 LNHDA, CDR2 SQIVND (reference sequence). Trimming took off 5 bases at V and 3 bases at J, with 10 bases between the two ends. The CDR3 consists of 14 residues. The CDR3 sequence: CASSPGADTGELFF. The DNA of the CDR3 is TGTGCCAGTAGTCCCGGGGCCGACACCGGGGAGCTGTTTTTT.

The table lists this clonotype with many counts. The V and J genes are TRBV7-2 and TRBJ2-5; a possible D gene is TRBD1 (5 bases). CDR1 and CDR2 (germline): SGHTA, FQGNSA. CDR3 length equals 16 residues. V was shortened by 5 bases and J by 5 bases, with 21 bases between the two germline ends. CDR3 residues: CASSHGQGSNGETQYF. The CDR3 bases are TGTGCCAGCAGCCACGGGCAGGGATCAAACGGGGAGACCCAGTACTTC.

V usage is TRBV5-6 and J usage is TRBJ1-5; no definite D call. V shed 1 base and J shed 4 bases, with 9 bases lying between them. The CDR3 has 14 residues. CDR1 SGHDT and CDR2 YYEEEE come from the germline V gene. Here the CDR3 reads CASSLFSNNQPQHF. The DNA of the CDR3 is TGTGCCAGCAGCTTGTTTAGTAATAATCAGCCCCAGCATTTT. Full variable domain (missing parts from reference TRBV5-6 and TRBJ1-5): DAGVTQSPTHLIKTRGQQVTLRCSPKSGHDTVSWYQQALGQGPQFIFQYYEEEERQRGNFPDRFSGHQFPNYSSELNVNALLLGDSALYLCASSLFSNNQPQHFGDGTRLSIL.

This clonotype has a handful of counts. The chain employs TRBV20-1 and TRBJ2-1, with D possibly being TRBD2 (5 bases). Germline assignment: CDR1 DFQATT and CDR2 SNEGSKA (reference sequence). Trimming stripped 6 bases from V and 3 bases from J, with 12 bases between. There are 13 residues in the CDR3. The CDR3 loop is CSARPAGYNEQFF. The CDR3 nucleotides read TGCAGTGCAAGGCCGGCGGGCTACAATGAGCAGTTCTTC.

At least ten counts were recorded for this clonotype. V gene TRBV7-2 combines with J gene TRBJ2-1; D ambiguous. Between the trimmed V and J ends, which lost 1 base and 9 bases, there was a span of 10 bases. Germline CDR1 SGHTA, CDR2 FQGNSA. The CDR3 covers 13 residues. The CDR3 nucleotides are TGTGCCAGCAGCTTAGGGCGGTTCCGTGAGCAGTTCTTC. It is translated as CASSLGRFREQFF.

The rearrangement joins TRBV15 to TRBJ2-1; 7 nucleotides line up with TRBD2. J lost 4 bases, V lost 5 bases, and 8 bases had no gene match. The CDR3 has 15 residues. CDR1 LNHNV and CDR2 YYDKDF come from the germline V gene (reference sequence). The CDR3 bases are TGTGCCACCAGCGGAGGGAGCGGGGATTACAATGAGCAGTTCTTC. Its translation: CATSGGSGDYNEQFF.

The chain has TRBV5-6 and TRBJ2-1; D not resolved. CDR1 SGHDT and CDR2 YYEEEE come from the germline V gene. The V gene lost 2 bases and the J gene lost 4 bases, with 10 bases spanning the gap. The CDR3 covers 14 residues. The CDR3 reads CASSFGLGYNEQFF. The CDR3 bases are TGTGCCAGCAGCTTTGGTCTGGGGTACAATGAGCAGTTCTTC.

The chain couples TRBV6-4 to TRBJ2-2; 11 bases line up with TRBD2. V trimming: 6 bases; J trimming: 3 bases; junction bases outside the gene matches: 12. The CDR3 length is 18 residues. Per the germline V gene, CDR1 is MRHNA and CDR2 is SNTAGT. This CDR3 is CASRPRLAGPLYTGELFF. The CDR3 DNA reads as TGTGCCAGCAGGCCCCGACTAGCGGGACCGTTATACACCGGGGAGCTGTTTTTT.

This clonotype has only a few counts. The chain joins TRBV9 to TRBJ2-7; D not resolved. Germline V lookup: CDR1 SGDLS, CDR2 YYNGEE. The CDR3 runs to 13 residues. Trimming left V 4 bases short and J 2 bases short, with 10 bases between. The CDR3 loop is CASSLAPTYEQYF. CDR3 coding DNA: TGTGCCAGCAGCCTCGCCCCGACCTACGAGCAGTACTTC.

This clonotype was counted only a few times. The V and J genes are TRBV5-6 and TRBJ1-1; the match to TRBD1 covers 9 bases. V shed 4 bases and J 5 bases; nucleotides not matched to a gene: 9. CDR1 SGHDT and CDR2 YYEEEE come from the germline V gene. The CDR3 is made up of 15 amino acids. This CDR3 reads CASSRVPGQGTEAFF. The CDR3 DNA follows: TGTGCCAGCAGCCGCGTCCCGGGACAGGGAACTGAAGCTTTCTTT. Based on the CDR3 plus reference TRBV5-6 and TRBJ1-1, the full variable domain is DAGVTQSPTHLIKTRGQQVTLRCSPKSGHDTVSWYQQALGQGPQFIFQYYEEEERQRGNFPDRFSGHQFPNYSSELNVNALLLGDSALYLCASSRVPGQGTEAFFGQGTRLTVV.

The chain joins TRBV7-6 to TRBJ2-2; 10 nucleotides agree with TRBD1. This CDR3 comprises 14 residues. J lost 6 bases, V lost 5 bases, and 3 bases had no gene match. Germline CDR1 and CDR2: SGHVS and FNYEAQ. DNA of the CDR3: TGTGCCAGCAGCCCGGGGACAGGGGCCGGGGAGCTGTTTTTT. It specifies CASSPGTGAGELFF.

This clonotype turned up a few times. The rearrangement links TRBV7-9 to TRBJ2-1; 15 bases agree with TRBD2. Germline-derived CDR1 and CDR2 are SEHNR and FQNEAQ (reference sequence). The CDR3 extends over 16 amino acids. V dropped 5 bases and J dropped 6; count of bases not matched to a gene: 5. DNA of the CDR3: TGTGCCAGCAGCGTTCCGGGACTAGCGGGGGGCAATGAGCAGTTCTTC. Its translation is CASSVPGLAGGNEQFF.